This T cell receptor beta chain was documented in a study of graft-versus-host responses after intestinal transplantation. Sequenced by immunoSEQ multiplex PCR; TCRdb stores in-frame clones only, minus some. This sample has fewer than 13,000 clones, with 25% to 30% found just once. General study points: Individuals who had graft-donor T cell macrochimerism had allografts that showed high graft-versus-host to host-versus-graft clonal ratios.

V gave up 4 bases and J gave up 6 bases; unmatched junction bases: 7. The germline V gene has CDR1 MNHEY and CDR2 SMNVEV (reference sequence). The CDR3 runs 14 residues. The sequence derives from a human patient who received an intestinal transplant. The J gene is TRBJ2-7, the V gene TRBV27, with TRBD1 matching over 9 bases. Sample: alloreactive CD4+ T cells from a mixed lymphocyte reaction culture, taken before intestinal transplant. Subset described: CFSE-low proliferating T cells sorted from roughly 6-day pre-transplant mixed lymphocyte reaction (GvH or HvG direction). Here the CDR3 DNA reads TGTGCCAGCAGTTACACGGACAGGGGCAGCGAGCAGTACTTC. It is translated as CASSYTDRGSEQYF.